The 27 T cell receptor beta chains in this list originate from one sample, sequenced in a study of Ad26.COV2.S vaccination and SARS-CoV-2 variants. Treatment denoted: 15 to 20 received Ad26.COV2.S at low or high dose, single or two shots; 5 received placebo; per-sample allocation not given. It was on day 63 after the first vaccine or placebo injection that samples were taken. Clones were read by immunoSEQ multiplex PCR, and TCRdb kept only the in-frame ones, dropping some. The sample has hundreds of thousands of clones; around 86% are singletons. The sequences come from peripheral blood, collected in a trial of Ad26.COV2.S vaccine versus placebo. Receptors were obtained from a person between 18 and 60 years old who received the Ad26.COV2.S COVID-19 vaccine or a placebo.

This clone was seen many times. J is TRBJ2-7 and V is TRBV7-6, with TRBD1 identical over 8 bases. CDR1 is SGHVS, CDR2 FNYEAQ, per germline. With 5 bases clipped from V and 5 bases from J, the junction kept 14 bases outside the gene matches. The CDR3 totals 16 residues. CDR3 bases: TGTGCCAGCAGCCTTGGCGGGTGGCAGGGGGCCGACGAGCAGTACTTC. Its protein product is CASSLGGWQGADEQYF.

The rearrangement uses TRBV6-5 and TRBJ2-2; TRBD1 is a possible D gene (6 bases). Trimming removed 11 bases from V and 5 bases from J, with 9 bases in between. This CDR3 has 11 residues. Germline CDR1 and CDR2: MNHEY and SVGAGI. This CDR3 is CAAQGTGELFF. CDR3 in DNA: TGTGCCGCCCAGGGGACCGGGGAGCTGTTTTTT.

This clone is a singleton in its sample. The chain links TRBV3-1 (or the pseudogene TRBV3-2) to TRBJ2-3, with 10 bases identical to TRBD2. This CDR3 spans 15 amino acids. After removal of 7 bases from V and 2 bases from J, the junction contained 6 bases not matched to a gene. The V gene's germline CDR1 is LGHDT and CDR2 YNNKEL (reference sequence). CDR3 in DNA: TGTGCCAGCACCGTAGCGGGGGGCCCCACAGATACGCAGTATTTT. Translation: CASTVAGGPTDTQYF.

The V gene is TRBV5-5, the J gene TRBJ2-3; the D gene could be TRBD1 or TRBD2 (5 bases each). V gave up 4 bases and J gave up 5 bases, with 17 bases separating them. Germline-derived CDR1 and CDR2 are SGHKS and YYEKEE (reference sequence). There are 15 residues in the CDR3. The CDR3 bases are TGTGCCAGCAGCCCCCGGGACCGAGTTCAAGATACGCAGTATTTT. Translation: CASSPRDRVQDTQYF.

The CDR3 bases are TGTGCCAGCAGCACAACCGGGACCCAAGAGACCCAGTACTTC. This sequence encodes CASSTTGTQETQYF. This chain uses TRBV11-3 with TRBJ2-5; D could derive from TRBD1 or TRBD2 (5 bases each). CDR1 SGHNT and CDR2 YENEEA come from the germline V gene. Trimming pared 5 bases from V and 1 base from J, leaving 11 bases between. The CDR3 runs to 14 residues.

The chain employs TRBV13 and TRBJ1-2; D is undetermined. The CDR3 is 12 residues long. CDR1 is PRHDT and CDR2 is FYEKMQ in the germline V gene (reference sequence). V dropped 0 bases and J dropped 4 bases, with 3 bases sitting between them. CDR3 nucleotide sequence: TGTGCCAGCAGCTTAGGGGGCTATGGCTACACCTTC. Translated: CASSLGGYGYTF.

This rearrangement joins TRBV12-3 or TRBV12-4 to TRBJ1-2; D possibly corresponds to TRBD1 (6 bases). The CDR3 consists of 13 residues. Trimming cost V 3 bases and J 7 bases, with 12 bases left between them. The DNA of the CDR3 is TGTGCCAGCAGTTTCCCAGGGGAAGTTGGCTACACCTTC. Its translation is CASSFPGEVGYTF.

The chain couples TRBV18 to TRBJ2-7; 9 bases match TRBD1. Germline CDR1 reads KGHSH; CDR2 reads LQKENI. The CDR3 runs 16 residues. The V gene end was trimmed by 2 bases and the J gene end by 2 bases; junction bases not matched to a gene: 7. DNA of the CDR3: TGTGCCAGCTCACCATCGGGACAGGGTCTGCCCTACGAGCAGTACTTC. It encodes CASSPSGQGLPYEQYF. The variable domain in full, with the rest retrieved from reference TRBV18 and TRBJ2-7, is NAGVMQNPRHLVRRRGQEARLRCSPMKGHSHVYWYRQLPEEGLKFMVYLQKENIIDESGMPKERFSAEFPKEGPSILRIQQVVRGDSAAYFCASSPSGQGLPYEQYFGPGTRLTVT.

DNA of the CDR3: TGTGCCAGCAGCTTAGAAGGCGGGGGCGGGTATGAGCAGTTCTTC. Translating it yields CASSLEGGGGYEQFF. The rearrangement links TRBV7-2 to TRBJ2-1, with a weak D call TRBD2 (7 bases). CDR1 is SGHTA, CDR2 FQGNSA, per germline. Deletions cut 1 base from V and 8 bases from J, with 15 bases between. The CDR3 covers 15 residues.

V usage is TRBV6-5 and J usage is TRBJ2-7; D remains unclear. V lost 2 bases and J 3 bases, leaving 8 bases between the germline ends. The CDR3 contains 13 residues. Germline values: CDR1 MNHEY, CDR2 SVGAGI. Here the CDR3 reads CASSYRRSYEQYF. CDR3 in DNA: TGTGCCAGCAGTTACAGACGGAGCTACGAGCAGTACTTC.

This sequence joins TRBV4-1 and TRBJ1-4; D gene ambiguous. This CDR3 spans 12 amino acids. Trimming cost V 4 bases and J 8 bases, with 8 bases left between them. Germline CDR1 and CDR2: MGHRA and YSYEKL. Written as DNA, the CDR3 is TGCGCCAGCAGCCCCCTAGGCGAAAAACTGTTTTTT. Protein: CASSPLGEKLFF.

This chain links TRBV28 with TRBJ1-2; no definite D call. The CDR3 covers 14 residues. Germline CDR1 is MDHEN and CDR2 is SYDVKM. V was trimmed by 4 bases and J by 8 bases, leaving 17 bases between them. The CDR3 coding sequence is TGTGCCAGCAGTTCCCCTCAGCAGGCGGAGGGCTACACCTTC. As protein: CASSSPQQAEGYTF.

The chain has TRBV6-5 and TRBJ2-3, with a weak D call TRBD1 (6 bases). Trimming pared 11 bases from V and 4 bases from J, leaving 19 bases between. This CDR3 spans 14 amino acids. Germline assignment: CDR1 MNHEY and CDR2 SVGAGI. CDR3 residues: CASLPGVGADTQYF. The CDR3 DNA follows: TGTGCCTCCCTTCCAGGGGTGGGAGCAGATACGCAGTATTTT.

The genes are TRBV18 and TRBJ1-2; 9 bases are a match to TRBD1. This CDR3 has 17 residues. Germline CDR1 reads KGHSH; CDR2 reads LQKENI. The V segment lost 3 bases and the J segment 8 bases; nucleotides outside the gene matches: 16. The CDR3 DNA follows: TGTGCCAGCTCACCCGGTTCGTCAGGACAGGGGAGAAGGGGCTACACCTTC. As protein: CASSPGSSGQGRRGYTF.

CDR3 coding DNA: TGTGCCAGCAGCCGGAGGGGAGGGGCGGATGGCTACACCTTC. It encodes CASSRRGGADGYTF. V and J are TRBV11-2 and TRBJ1-2; possibly TRBD1 for D (5 bases). This CDR3 contains 14 residues. V was pared by 5 bases and J by 6 bases, with 16 bases between. From germline, CDR1 is SGHAT and CDR2 FQNNGV.

This chain links TRBV3-1 (or the pseudogene TRBV3-2) with TRBJ1-1; D uncertain. V was shortened by 3 bases and J by 8 bases, with 7 bases between the two germline ends. This CDR3 comprises 11 residues. Germline CDR1 is LGHDT and CDR2 is YNNKEL (reference sequence). CDR3: CASSHSGEAFF. CDR3 in DNA: TGTGCCAGCAGCCACAGTGGGGAAGCTTTCTTT.

The rearrangement uses TRBV19 and TRBJ1-2; 7 nucleotides line up with TRBD1. V lost 9 bases to trimming and J lost 9 bases; unmatched junction nucleotides: 7. Germline CDR1 is LNHDA and CDR2 is SQIVND (reference sequence). The CDR3 spans 11 residues. In DNA form, the CDR3 reads TGTGCCAGCGGGACAGTCTCTAGCTACACCTTC. Its protein is CASGTVSSYTF.

This chain connects TRBV5-1 to TRBJ2-1; D call uncertain. The CDR3 has 14 amino acids. V was cut by 5 bases and J by 2 bases, with 11 bases left in between. Germline V CDR1 and CDR2: SGHRS, YFSETQ. The CDR3 region has the DNA TGCGCCAGCAGAAGTTCTCCAACCTACAATGAGCAGTTCTTC. It codes for CASRSSPTYNEQFF.

This clone was seen a single time. V is TRBV10-3 and J is TRBJ2-4, with D hard to call. The CDR3 is made up of 14 amino acids. Per germline, CDR1 ENHRY and CDR2 SYGVKD. The V gene lost 4 bases and the J gene lost 5 bases, with 12 bases spanning the gap. The chain's CDR3 is CAISGPPPENIQYF. CDR3 nucleotide sequence: TGTGCCATCAGTGGTCCCCCACCCGAAAACATTCAGTACTTC.

This rearrangement joins TRBV6-1 to TRBJ1-4; tentatively, D is TRBD1 (5 bases). There are 15 residues in the CDR3. V gave up 0 bases and J gave up 7 bases, with 12 bases separating them. Germline-derived CDR1 and CDR2 are MNHNS and SASEGT. The CDR3 protein is CASSEALGEIEKLFF. CDR3 in DNA: TGTGCCAGCAGTGAAGCTTTGGGGGAAATTGAAAAACTGTTTTTT.

The J gene is TRBJ1-2, the V gene TRBV7-2; 9 bases agree with TRBD1. Trimming cost V 4 bases and J 4 bases; bases outside gene matches: 7. Germline CDR1 and CDR2: SGHTA and FQGNSA. The CDR3 contains 15 residues. CDR3 amino acids: CASSSPGQGFYGYTF. The CDR3 DNA sequence: TGTGCCAGCAGCTCCCCGGGACAGGGTTTCTATGGCTACACCTTC.

This clone occurred a few times. This chain connects TRBV7-3 to TRBJ2-7; D may be TRBD1 or TRBD2 (5 bases each). The ends were cut back, 3 bases at V and 7 bases at J, with 13 bases in the middle. This CDR3 is 13 amino acids long. The V gene's germline CDR1 is SGHTA and CDR2 FQGTGA. The CDR3 is CASSFGTAGEQYF. The CDR3 DNA sequence: TGTGCCAGCAGCTTCGGGACGGCTGGAGAGCAGTACTTC. Full variable domain (remainder filled in from reference TRBV7-3 and TRBJ2-7): GAGVSQTPSNKVTEKGKYVELRCDPISGHTALYWYRQSLGQGPEFLIYFQGTGAADDSGLPNDRFFAVRPEGSVSTLKIQRTERGDSAVYLCASSFGTAGEQYFGPGTRLTVT.

This CDR3 is CASRALTGPNTEAFF. As DNA, the CDR3 is TGTGCCAGCAGAGCATTGACAGGACCGAACACTGAAGCTTTCTTT. The V gene is TRBV2, the J gene TRBJ1-1, with D perhaps TRBD1 (6 bases). The CDR3 is 15 amino acids. Germline V CDR1 and CDR2: SNHLY, FYNNEI. V lost 6 bases, J lost 1 base, and 15 bases lay in between.

The V call is TRBV7-9, the J call TRBJ1-2, with TRBD1 matching over 10 bases. Trimming took 2 bases from V and 5 from J; bases not matched to a gene: 5. The length of the CDR3 is 15 residues. Germline V gene lookup returns CDR1 SEHNR and CDR2 FQNEAQ (reference sequence). CDR3 sequence (DNA): TGTGCCAGCAGCTTATTGACAGGGGGCTCGTATGGCTACACCTTC. Translated: CASSLLTGGSYGYTF.

This sequence joins TRBV6-5 and TRBJ1-1, with no clear D. CDR3 length: 13 residues. V dropped 6 bases and J dropped 1 base, with 9 bases sitting between them. CDR1 and CDR2 (germline): MNHEY, SVGAGI. This chain's CDR3 is CASSHLRNTEAFF. CDR3 nucleotides: TGTGCCAGCAGCCACCTTCGGAACACTGAAGCTTTCTTT.

V is TRBV9 and J is TRBJ1-5; 9 positions match TRBD1. Germline V gene sequence: CDR1 SGDLS, CDR2 YYNGEE. The V segment lost 0 bases and the J segment 6 bases; nucleotides outside the gene matches: 1. The CDR3 has 14 residues. As DNA, the CDR3 is TGTGCCAGCAGCGTAGGACAGGGGGGTCAGCCCCAGCATTTT. It yields the protein CASSVGQGGQPQHF.

The rearrangement links TRBV6-6 to TRBJ1-1, with TRBD1 identical over 7 bases. Trimming cost V 7 bases and J 3 bases; bases outside gene matches: 23. The germline V gene encodes CDR1 MNHNY and CDR2 SVGAGI (reference sequence). The CDR3 is 19 residues long. The CDR3 reads CASTYIPPGQAGRDTEAFF. The DNA for the CDR3 is TGTGCCAGCACCTACATACCCCCCGGACAGGCTGGGCGGGACACTGAAGCTTTCTTT.